This T cell receptor beta chain was obtained from a study of blood T cell repertoires in COVID-19. Study in general: Spain, Italy and the United States supplied samples that represented acute and convalescent COVID-19. From T cells, B-cell-depleted T cells, or PBMCs came the material, which was cDNA or gDNA.

This table comes from immunoSEQ multiplex PCR, and its TCRdb copy is limited to in-frame clones, with some not included. This table holds about 670,000 clones, more than 80% found once. Losses at the gene ends were 2 bases for V and 4 bases for J; bases not matched to a gene: 5. This CDR3 comprises 16 residues. Germline V gives CDR1 LGHDT, CDR2 YNNKEL (reference sequence). Sequenced input: peripheral blood. This receptor was obtained from a woman between 18 and 30 years old with acute or convalescent COVID-19. The chain couples TRBV3-1 (or the pseudogene TRBV3-2) to TRBJ1-2; 12 positions agree with TRBD1. CDR3 loop: CASSQPGTGGSYGYTF. In nucleotides, the CDR3 is TGTGCCAGCAGCCAACCTGGGACAGGGGGCTCCTATGGCTACACCTTC.